These 4 T cell receptor beta chains were all obtained from the same sample, sequenced in a study of identical twins. MiXCR was run by TCRdb on the 5' RACE reads, yielding one entry per CDR3 protein. The sample lists 420,000 or so distinct CDR3 sequences; approximately 18% were seen once. The sequenced sample consisted of naive T cells sorted from blood. The source is a man aged 50 or older in good health.

The rearrangement uses TRBV7-2 and TRBJ1-2; 7 nucleotides match TRBD1. This CDR3 comprises 13 residues. Trimming took 5 bases from V and 7 from J; bases not matched to a gene: 7. In germline, CDR1 is SGHTA, CDR2 FQGNSA. The DNA for the CDR3 is TGTGCCAGCAGCGCGGAGGGGGCGCGTGGCTACACCTTC. Its translation is CASSAEGARGYTF.

This clonotype has a count of ten or more. The CDR3 DNA reads as TGCAGTGCTAGAGATAGTAGGGGAAGGTACCAAGAGACCCAGTACTTC. Protein: CSARDSRGRYQETQYF. The chain carries TRBV20-1 and TRBJ2-5, with a weak D call TRBD1 (5 bases). Germline V gene data show CDR1 as DFQATT and CDR2 as SNEGSKA (reference sequence). The CDR3 has 16 amino acids. Trimming took 0 bases from V and 0 from J, leaving 14 bases between them.

V is TRBV20-1 and J is TRBJ2-1; possibly TRBD1 or TRBD2 for D (6 bases each). Germline CDR1 DFQATT, CDR2 SNEGSKA (reference sequence). Trimming left V 3 bases short and J 5 bases short, with 14 bases between. The CDR3 is 14 amino acids. The CDR3 protein is CSARGRGPDNEQFF. CDR3 coding DNA: TGCAGTGCTAGGGGCCGGGGGCCCGACAATGAGCAGTTCTTC.

This clonotype was seen only a few times. The rearrangement uses TRBV6-2 or TRBV6-3 and TRBJ2-1; D is undetermined. Trimming left V 2 bases short and J 6 bases short, with 11 bases between. The length of the CDR3 is 14 residues. Germline values: CDR1 MNHEY, CDR2 SVGEGT. The CDR3 nucleotides read TGTGCCAGCAGTTACCGGACCTCGCGCAATGAGCAGTTCTTC. Translating gives CASSYRTSRNEQFF.